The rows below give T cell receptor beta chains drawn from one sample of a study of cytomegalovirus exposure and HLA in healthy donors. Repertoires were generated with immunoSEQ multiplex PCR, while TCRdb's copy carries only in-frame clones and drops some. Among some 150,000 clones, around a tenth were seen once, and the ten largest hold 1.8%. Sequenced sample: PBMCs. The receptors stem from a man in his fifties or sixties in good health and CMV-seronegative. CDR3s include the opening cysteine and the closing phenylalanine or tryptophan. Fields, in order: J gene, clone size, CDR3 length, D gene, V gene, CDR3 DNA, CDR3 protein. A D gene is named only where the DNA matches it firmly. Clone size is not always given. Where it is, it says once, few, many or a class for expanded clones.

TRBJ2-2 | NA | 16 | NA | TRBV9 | TGTGCCAGCAGCGTTAGACTAGATCTGAACACCGGGGAGCTGTTTTTT | CASSVRLDLNTGELFF
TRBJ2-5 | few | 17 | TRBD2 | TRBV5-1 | TGCGCCAGCAGCTCCTTGAAGGCTAGCGGGGAACAAGAGACCCAGTACTTC | CASSSLKASGEQETQYF
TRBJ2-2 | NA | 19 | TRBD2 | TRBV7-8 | TGTGCCAGCAGCACACCGGGACTAGCGCCCGGGTCGGGCACCGGGGAGCTGTTTTTT | CASSTPGLAPGSGTGELFF
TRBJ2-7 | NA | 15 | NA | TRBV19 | TGTGCCAGTAGTGAACAGGGAAAGGGGTCCTACGAGCAGTACTTC | CASSEQGKGSYEQYF
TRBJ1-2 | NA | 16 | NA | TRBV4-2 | TGTGCCAGCAGCCAAGATGGAACACTAACCCCCGATGGCTACACCTTC | CASSQDGTLTPDGYTF
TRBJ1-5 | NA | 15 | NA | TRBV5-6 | TGTGCCAGCAGCTATCAGACCCAGGGGTTTCAGCCCCAGCATTTT | CASSYQTQGFQPQHF
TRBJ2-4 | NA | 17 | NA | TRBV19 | TGTGCCAGTAAGGGCGGGCTGAAAAGGTCCGCCAAAAACATTCAGTACTTC | CASKGGLKRSAKNIQYF
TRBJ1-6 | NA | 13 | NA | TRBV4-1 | TGCGCCAGCAGCCAGAACAGGGTTTCACCCCTCCACTTT | CASSQNRVSPLHF
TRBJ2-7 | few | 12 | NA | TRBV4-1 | TGCGCCAGCAGCCAAGCGGGACTCGAGCAGTACTTC | CASSQAGLEQYF
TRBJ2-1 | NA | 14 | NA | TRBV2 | TGTGCCAGCAGTGTTACTAGGACAGACAATGAGCAGTTCTTC | CASSVTRTDNEQFF
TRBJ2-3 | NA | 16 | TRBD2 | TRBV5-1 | TGCGCCAGCAGCTTGCGGCTAGCGGGTTTCACAGATACGCAGTATTTT | CASSLRLAGFTDTQYF
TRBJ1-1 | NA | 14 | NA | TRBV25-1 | TGTGCCAGCTCCAATGCAGGTCAAGGCACTGAAGCTTTCTTT | CASSNAGQGTEAFF
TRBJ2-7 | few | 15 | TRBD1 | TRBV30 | TGTGCCTGGAGTGGGGTAAACAGGGGAATCGGCGAGCAGTACTTC | CAWSGVNRGIGEQYF
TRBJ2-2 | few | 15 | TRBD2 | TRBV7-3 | TGTGCCAGCAGAAGGACTAGCGGTCACACCGGGGAGCTGTTTTTT | CASRRTSGHTGELFF
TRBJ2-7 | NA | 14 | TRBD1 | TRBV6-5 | TGTGCCAGCAGTTACTCGGGACAGGGGTACGAGCAGTACTTC | CASSYSGQGYEQYF
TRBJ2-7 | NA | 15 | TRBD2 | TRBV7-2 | TGTGCCAGCAGGTACGGACTAGCGGGGACTTACGAGCAGTACTTC | CASRYGLAGTYEQYF
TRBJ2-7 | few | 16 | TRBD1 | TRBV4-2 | TGTGCCAGCAGACTTAGGTCTCAGGGGGACAAGGACGAGCAGTACTTC | CASRLRSQGDKDEQYF
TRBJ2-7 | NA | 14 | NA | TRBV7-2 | TGTGCCAGCAGCTTAGTCAGGGAAGGCGACGAGCAGTACTTC | CASSLVREGDEQYF
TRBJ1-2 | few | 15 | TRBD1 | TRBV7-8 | TGTGCCAGCAGCATCAATTCAGGGGGCCACTATGGCTACACCTTC | CASSINSGGHYGYTF
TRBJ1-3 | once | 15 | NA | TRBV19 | TGTGCCAGTAGTAACACAGGCTTCTCTGGAAACACCATATATTTT | CASSNTGFSGNTIYF
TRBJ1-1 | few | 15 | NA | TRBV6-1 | TGTGCCAGCCGTAGGGAAAGGACAGAGAACACTGAAGCTTTCTTT | CASRRERTENTEAFF
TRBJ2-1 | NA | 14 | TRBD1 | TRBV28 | TGTGCCAGCATAGGGGCAGGGGGCTACAATGAGCAGTTCTTC | CASIGAGGYNEQFF
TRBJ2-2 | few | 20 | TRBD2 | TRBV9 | TGTGCCAGCAGCGCGGCCGCCAGGACTAGCGGGAGGGCCGGAGGCGGGGAGCTGTTTTTT | CASSAAARTSGRAGGGELFF
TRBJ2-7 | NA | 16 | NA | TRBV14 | TGTGCCAGCAGCAATGGGGGGGGCTGGGGCTACTACGAGCAGTACTTC | CASSNGGGWGYYEQYF
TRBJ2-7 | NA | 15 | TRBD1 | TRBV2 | TGTGCCAGCAGTCTCGCAAGGACAGGGAACTACGAGCAGTACTTC | CASSLARTGNYEQYF
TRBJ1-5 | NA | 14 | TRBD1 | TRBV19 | TGTGCCAGTAGTATGGACAGGGACAATCAGCCCCAGCATTTT | CASSMDRDNQPQHF
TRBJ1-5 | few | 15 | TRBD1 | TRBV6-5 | TGTGCCAGCAGTTACGACAGGGGAGGCAATCAGCCCCAGCATTTT | CASSYDRGGNQPQHF
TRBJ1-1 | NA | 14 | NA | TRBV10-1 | TGCGCCAGTAGTCTCGGGATCGGCCAGCATGAAGCTTTCTTT | CASSLGIGQHEAFF
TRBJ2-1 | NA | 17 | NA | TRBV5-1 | TGCGCCAGCAGCACCGCGCCCCAGGGGCCCGCCTACAATGAGCAGTTCTTC | CASSTAPQGPAYNEQFF
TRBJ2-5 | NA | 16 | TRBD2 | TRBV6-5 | TGTGCCAGCAGTTACTCTGCGGGGGGTTCGGGGGAGACCCAGTACTTC | CASSYSAGGSGETQYF
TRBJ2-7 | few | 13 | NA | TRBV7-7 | TGTGCTAGCAGCTTAGGGGTGGAGGACGAGCAGTACTTC | CASSLGVEDEQYF
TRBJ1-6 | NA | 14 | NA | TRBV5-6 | TGTGCCAGCAGCTTGGGACACTATAATTCACCCCTCCACTTT | CASSLGHYNSPLHF
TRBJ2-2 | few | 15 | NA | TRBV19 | TGTGCCAGTAGTAAATACCTGCGGAACACCGGGGAGCTGTTTTTT | CASSKYLRNTGELFF
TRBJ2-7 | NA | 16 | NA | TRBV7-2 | TGTGCCAGCAGCTCCGTGCTAGCGACCCGCTCCTACGAGCAGTACTTC | CASSSVLATRSYEQYF
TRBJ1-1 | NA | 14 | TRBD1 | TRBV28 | TGTGCCAGCAGATCTCAGGGGGCTCGGACTGAAGCTTTCTTT | CASRSQGARTEAFF
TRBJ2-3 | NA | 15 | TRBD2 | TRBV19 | TGTGCCAGTAGTATTCGGGCTAGCGGGACGAATACGCAGTATTTT | CASSIRASGTNTQYF
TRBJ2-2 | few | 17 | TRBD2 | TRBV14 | TGTGCCAGCAGCCAAGAAGGGCTAGCGGCGAACACCGGGGAGCTGTTTTTT | CASSQEGLAANTGELFF
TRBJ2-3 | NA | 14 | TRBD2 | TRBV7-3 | TGTGCCAGCAGCAAAAGCGGGAGTACAGATACGCAGTATTTT | CASSKSGSTDTQYF
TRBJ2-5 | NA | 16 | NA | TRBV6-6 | TGTGCCAGCAGTTACGAGGGACGCGGGGTCGGAGAGACCCAGTACTTC | CASSYEGRGVGETQYF
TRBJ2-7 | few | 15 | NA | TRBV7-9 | TGTGCCAGCAGCCCACGGTCGGGGAGCTCCTACGAGCAGTACTTC | CASSPRSGSSYEQYF
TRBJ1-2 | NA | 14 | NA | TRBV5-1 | TGCGCCAGCAGCTTGGCTGACAGCCACTATGGCTACACCTTC | CASSLADSHYGYTF
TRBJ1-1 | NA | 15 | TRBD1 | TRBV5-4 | TGTGCCAGCAGCATGGACAGGGGGGTAAACACTGAAGCTTTCTTT | CASSMDRGVNTEAFF